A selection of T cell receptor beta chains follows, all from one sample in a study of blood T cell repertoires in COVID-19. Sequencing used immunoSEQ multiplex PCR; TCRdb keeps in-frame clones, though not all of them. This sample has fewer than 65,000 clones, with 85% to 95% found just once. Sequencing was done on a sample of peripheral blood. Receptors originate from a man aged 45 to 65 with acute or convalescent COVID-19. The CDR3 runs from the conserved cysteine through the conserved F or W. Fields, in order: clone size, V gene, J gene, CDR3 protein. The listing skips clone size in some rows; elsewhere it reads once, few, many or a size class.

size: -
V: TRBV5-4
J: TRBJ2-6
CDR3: CASGPGQYFSGANVLTF

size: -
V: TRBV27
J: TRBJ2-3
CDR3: CASSHLVGDTQYF

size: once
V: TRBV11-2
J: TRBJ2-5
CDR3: CASSPFGGAQETQYF

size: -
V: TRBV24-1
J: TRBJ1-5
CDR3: CATSDSYSNQPQHF

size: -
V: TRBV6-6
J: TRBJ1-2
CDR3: CASDPGHRFSGYGYTF

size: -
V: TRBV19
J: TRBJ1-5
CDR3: CASSRDSLKRSNQPQHF

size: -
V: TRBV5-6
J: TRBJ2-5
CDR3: CASSLAGQGAETQYF

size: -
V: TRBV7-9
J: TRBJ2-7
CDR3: CASSWGTGSSYEQYF

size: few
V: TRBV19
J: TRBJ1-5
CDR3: CASAEGTYSNQPQHF

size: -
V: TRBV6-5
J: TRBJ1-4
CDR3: CASSLSLATNEKLFF